The 23 T cell receptor beta chains reported below all come from one sample, sequenced in a study of cytomegalovirus exposure and HLA in healthy donors. Sequencing was performed with immunoSEQ multiplex PCR; in TCRdb, only in-frame clones are kept and a portion is missing. This table holds around 170,000 clones, roughly 85% found once. The sample consisted of PBMCs. The receptor set was obtained from a man aged 18 to 29 in good health and CMV-seropositive.

CDR3 amino acids: CASSPGSTYEQYF. The CDR3 DNA is TGTGCCAGCAGTCCCGGGTCTACCTACGAGCAGTACTTC. V is TRBV27 and J is TRBJ2-7, with unresolved D. The CDR3 length is 13 residues. Looked up from germline, CDR1 is MNHEY and CDR2 is SMNVEV (reference sequence). Trimming removed 5 bases at V and 2 bases at J, with 10 bases between.

The V gene is TRBV7-9, the J gene TRBJ2-7; D might be TRBD2 (6 bases). V was pared by 5 bases and J by 4 bases, with 12 bases between. From germline, CDR1 is SEHNR and CDR2 FQNEAQ (reference sequence). The CDR3 spans 13 residues. As DNA, the CDR3 is TGTGCCAGCAGCATCCGGGACTCGTACGAGCAGTACTTC. This encodes CASSIRDSYEQYF.

This clone was picked up one time. The V and J genes are TRBV6-6 and TRBJ2-3; 9 nucleotides align to TRBD2. Germline assignment: CDR1 MNHNY and CDR2 SVGAGI (reference sequence). V was clipped by 8 bases and J by 2 bases; unmatched bases: 8. The CDR3 has 15 amino acids. This chain's CDR3 is CASLLTSGPTDTQYF. CDR3 DNA: TGTGCCAGCTTACTGACTAGCGGCCCCACAGATACGCAGTATTTT.

The chain recombines TRBV28 with TRBJ2-1, with a possible D match to TRBD2 (6 bases). Germline lookup yields CDR1 MDHEN and CDR2 SYDVKM. V was pared by 11 bases and J by 10 bases, with 9 bases between. This CDR3 is 9 amino acids long. CDR3 DNA: TGTGCCTCAGGACTAGAGCAGTTCTTC. Translated, it gives CASGLEQFF.

This clone appeared a single time. The CDR3 DNA is TGTGCCAGCAGCTCGCAAGCGTTGAACTATGGCTACACCTTC. It is translated as CASSSQALNYGYTF. J is TRBJ1-2 and V is TRBV11-2; D uncertain. Germline loops: CDR1 SGHAT, CDR2 FQNNGV. The CDR3 length is 14 residues. V was cut by 4 bases and J by 2 bases, with 11 bases left in between.

This clone was detected only a few times. V is TRBV6-1 and J is TRBJ2-7; 7 bases fit TRBD2. CDR1 MNHNS and CDR2 SASEGT come from the germline V gene. The ends lost 0 bases at V and 3 bases at J; junction bases unmatched: 5. This CDR3 has 15 residues. CDR3 sequence: CASSEALGEGYEQYF. CDR3 coding DNA: TGTGCCAGCAGTGAAGCGCTAGGGGAGGGCTACGAGCAGTACTTC.

This chain connects TRBV5-1 to TRBJ1-2; TRBD1 matches 8 bases. This CDR3 has 15 amino acids. CDR1 is SGHRS, CDR2 YFSETQ, per germline. The V segment lost 1 base and the J segment 6 bases; nucleotides outside the gene matches: 8. Here the CDR3 reads CASSLLTGDSNGYTF. CDR3 nucleotide sequence: TGCGCCAGCAGCTTGCTGACAGGGGATAGCAATGGCTACACCTTC. Variable domain in full (rest from reference TRBV5-1 and TRBJ1-2): KAGVTQTPRYLIKTRGQQVTLSCSPISGHRSVSWYQQTPGQGLQFLFEYFSETQRNKGNFPGRFSGRQFSNSRSEMNVSTLELGDSALYLCASSLLTGDSNGYTFGSGTRLTVV.

The V and J genes are TRBV5-1 and TRBJ2-3, with unresolved D. Trimming removed 7 bases from V and 5 bases from J, with 8 bases in between. CDR1 SGHRS and CDR2 YFSETQ come from the germline V gene. The CDR3 contains 11 residues. Here the CDR3 DNA reads TGCGCCAGCTCTGAGAGAGATACGCAGTATTTT. Translated: CASSERDTQYF.

The V gene is TRBV25-1, the J gene TRBJ2-5; possible D gene TRBD1, 6 bases. V lost 4 bases, J lost 2 bases, and 14 bases lay in between. The germline gives CDR1 MGHDK, CDR2 SYGVNS. This CDR3 contains 15 residues. CDR3 in amino acids: CASSVRQAFQETQYF. DNA for the CDR3: TGTGCCAGCAGTGTACGACAGGCCTTTCAAGAGACCCAGTACTTC. Combining the CDR3 with reference TRBV25-1 and TRBJ2-5 gives the whole variable domain EADIYQTPRYLVIGTGKKITLECSQTMGHDKMYWYQQDPGMELHLIHYSYGVNSTEKGDLSSESTVSRIRTEHFPLTLESARPSHTSQYLCASSVRQAFQETQYFGPGTRLLVL.

The chain links TRBV10-3 to TRBJ1-2; TRBD1 agrees at 9 bases. CDR3 length: 14 amino acids. CDR1 is ENHRY, CDR2 SYGVKD, per germline. With 9 bases clipped from V and 6 bases from J, the junction kept 11 bases outside the gene matches. This CDR3 reads CAIYPGQGPHGYTF. CDR3 DNA: TGTGCCATATATCCGGGACAGGGACCCCATGGCTACACCTTC.

This chain uses TRBV18 with TRBJ1-3; D uncertain. The germline V gene has CDR1 KGHSH and CDR2 LQKENI. The CDR3 runs to 16 residues. V lost 2 bases to trimming and J lost 0 bases, with 11 bases between them. The CDR3 region is CASSPGTGNSGNTIYF. The DNA for the CDR3 is TGTGCCAGCTCACCAGGAACCGGGAACTCTGGAAACACCATATATTTT.

The DNA of the CDR3 is TGTGCCAGCAGGCGATCAGGTGGCTACACCTTC. Amino acids: CASRRSGGYTF. This sequence joins TRBV6-5 and TRBJ1-2; D unclear. V shed 6 bases and J shed 7 bases, with 9 bases lying between them. CDR3 length equals 11 residues. Per germline, CDR1 MNHEY and CDR2 SVGAGI.

This clone came up a few times. The rearrangement uses TRBV14 and TRBJ1-2, with D uncertain. V was shortened by 1 base and J by 8 bases, with 11 bases between the two germline ends. CDR1 is SGHDN, CDR2 FVKESK, per germline. The length of the CDR3 is 13 residues. CDR3 in amino acids: CASSQGLENGYTF. The CDR3 region has the DNA TGTGCCAGCAGCCAAGGTTTAGAAAACGGCTACACCTTC. The full variable domain, in which reference TRBV14 and TRBJ1-2 provide the parts outside the CDR3, is EAGVTQFPSHSVIEKGQTVTLRCDPISGHDNLYWYRRVMGKEIKFLLHFVKESKQDESGMPNNRFLAERTGGTYSTLKVQPAELEDSGVYFCASSQGLENGYTFGSGTRLTVV.

This chain joins TRBV5-4 and TRBJ2-7, with 10 bases fitting TRBD2. CDR1 is SGHNT and CDR2 is YYREEE in the germline V gene (reference sequence). This CDR3 is built from 15 residues. The ends lost 1 base at V and 7 bases at J; junction bases unmatched: 8. The CDR3: CASSLPSGSAREQYF. In DNA, the CDR3 is TGTGCCAGCAGCTTGCCTAGCGGGAGCGCCAGGGAGCAGTACTTC.

V usage is TRBV27 and J usage is TRBJ2-7, with TRBD2 matching over 12 bases. Germline trimming cut 4 bases from V and 5 bases from J; bases unmatched to any gene: 3. The CDR3 length is 14 residues. CDR1 is MNHEY, CDR2 SMNVEV, per germline (reference sequence). The CDR3 DNA reads as TGTGCCAGCAGTTGGACTAGCGGGGTAAACGAGCAGTACTTC. Its protein is CASSWTSGVNEQYF.

The rearrangement links TRBV9 to TRBJ2-1; TRBD2 aligns across 12 bases. The CDR3 runs 16 residues. Germline V gene sequence: CDR1 SGDLS, CDR2 YYNGEE. Losses at the gene ends were 3 bases for V and 7 bases for J; bases not matched to a gene: 8. Here the CDR3 reads CASSARLAGERNEQFF. The CDR3 region has the DNA TGTGCCAGCAGCGCCAGACTAGCGGGAGAGAGGAATGAGCAGTTCTTC.

This clone was seen more than once but under ten times. The chain recombines TRBV2 with TRBJ1-1; D is ambiguous. The V gene's germline CDR1 is SNHLY and CDR2 FYNNEI. The CDR3 is made up of 13 amino acids. V was cut by 5 bases and J by 1 base, with 8 bases left in between. CDR3 in DNA: TGTGCCAGCAGTTCCTCAGGGAACACTGAAGCTTTCTTT. Residues: CASSSSGNTEAFF.

There are a few counts of this clone. CDR3 sequence: CASSLNTHNEQFF. The DNA for the CDR3 is TGTGCCAGCAGCTTAAACACCCACAATGAGCAGTTCTTC. This chain connects TRBV7-9 to TRBJ2-1; D is ambiguous. Germline V gives CDR1 SEHNR, CDR2 FQNEAQ (reference sequence). Trimming left V 2 bases short and J 5 bases short, with 7 bases between. CDR3 length: 13 amino acids.

This chain connects TRBV28 to TRBJ1-1, with D possibly matching TRBD1 (6 bases). The germline CDR1 and CDR2 sequences are MDHEN and SYDVKM. The CDR3 contains 15 residues. Trimming left V 5 bases short and J 1 base short, with 14 bases between. CDR3 sequence reads: CASSPPTGWNTEAFF. CDR3 DNA: TGTGCCAGCAGTCCGCCGACAGGTTGGAACACTGAAGCTTTCTTT. Full variable domain (missing parts from reference TRBV28 and TRBJ1-1): DVKVTQSSRYLVKRTGEKVFLECVQDMDHENMFWYRQDPGLGLRLIYFSYDVKMKEKGDIPEGYSVSREKKERFSLILESASTNQTSMYLCASSPPTGWNTEAFFGQGTRLTVV.

V usage is TRBV5-6 and J usage is TRBJ2-5; maybe TRBD2 (5 bases). CDR1 SGHDT and CDR2 YYEEEE come from the germline V gene. Between the trimmed V and J ends, which lost 2 bases and 2 bases, there was a span of 13 bases. The CDR3 is made up of 15 amino acids. CDR3 residues: CASSFLSGYQETQYF. The CDR3 DNA reads as TGTGCCAGCAGCTTTCTGAGCGGTTATCAAGAGACCCAGTACTTC.

The genes are TRBV6-1 and TRBJ1-2; D is unresolved. Deletions cut 2 bases from V and 2 bases from J, with 9 bases between. There are 14 residues in the CDR3. CDR1 MNHNS and CDR2 SASEGT come from the germline V gene. The CDR3 bases are TGTGCCAGCAGTGAAAGTGCAGGAAACTATGGCTACACCTTC. Residues: CASSESAGNYGYTF.

The gene calls are TRBV28 and TRBJ2-3; 7 bases match TRBD2. CDR3 length: 14 residues. V lost 4 bases to trimming and J lost 5 bases; unmatched junction nucleotides: 6. From germline, CDR1 is MDHEN and CDR2 SYDVKM. CDR3 DNA: TGTGCCAGCAGTTCGGCGGGAGTTGAAGATACGCAGTATTTT. As protein: CASSSAGVEDTQYF.

The chain joins TRBV5-4 to TRBJ2-2, with a weak D call TRBD1 (5 bases). Between the trimmed V and J ends, which lost 0 bases and 5 bases, there was a span of 5 bases. CDR1 and CDR2 from the germline V gene are SGHNT and YYREEE (reference sequence). CDR3 size: 13 residues. The CDR3 sequence is CASSLAGTGELFF. The CDR3 DNA follows: TGTGCCAGCAGCTTGGCAGGGACCGGGGAGCTGTTTTTT.